The 10 T cell receptor beta chains in this list originate from one sample, sequenced in a study of blood T cell repertoires in COVID-19. Method: immunoSEQ multiplex PCR; TCRdb's copy keeps in-frame clones and lacks some. The sample yields about 490,000 clones, 80% to 90% seen once. The sequencing input was peripheral blood. These receptors came from a human donor in a cohort sampled during active COVID-19.

The J gene is TRBJ2-1, the V gene TRBV28; 11 bases are a match to TRBD2. After removal of 3 bases from V and 7 bases from J, the junction contained 11 bases not matched to a gene. The length of the CDR3 is 17 residues. CDR1 and CDR2 (germline): MDHEN, SYDVKM. In DNA, the CDR3 is TGTGCCAGCAGTTTGACGACTCTAGCGGGAGGTATGAATGAGCAGTTCTTC. Its protein product is CASSLTTLAGGMNEQFF. The full variable domain, completed using reference TRBV28 and TRBJ2-1, is DVKVTQSSRYLVKRTGEKVFLECVQDMDHENMFWYRQDPGLGLRLIYFSYDVKMKEKGDIPEGYSVSREKKERFSLILESASTNQTSMYLCASSLTTLAGGMNEQFFGPGTRLTVL.

This clone has just one count. The chain carries TRBV20-1 and TRBJ2-7; 7 nucleotides align to TRBD1. This CDR3 has 15 residues. The ends lost 3 bases at V and 2 bases at J; junction bases unmatched: 10. Germline V lookup: CDR1 DFQATT, CDR2 SNEGSKA (reference sequence). CDR3 in amino acids: CSASSRTGLTYEQYF. As DNA, the CDR3 is TGCAGTGCTAGTTCGAGGACAGGACTCACCTACGAGCAGTACTTC.

This chain joins TRBV7-2 and TRBJ2-7; D is possibly TRBD2 (5 bases). The CDR3 has 13 amino acids. Per the germline V gene, CDR1 is SGHTA and CDR2 is FQGNSA. The V gene lost 2 bases and the J gene lost 8 bases, with 13 bases spanning the gap. In DNA form, the CDR3 reads TGTGCCAGCAGCTTATCTACTTCGGGGAAGCAGTACTTC. Protein: CASSLSTSGKQYF.

Of note for this clone: The sample has other DNA sequences that encode this CDR3 too. The chain uses TRBV11-2 and TRBJ2-7, with a tentative D call TRBD1 (5 bases). V was trimmed by 5 bases and J by 0 bases, leaving 11 bases between them. Germline CDR1 SGHAT, CDR2 FQNNGV. CDR3 length: 14 amino acids. The CDR3: CASSLYRTSYEQYF. The DNA for the CDR3 is TGTGCCAGCAGCCTGTACAGGACCTCCTACGAGCAGTACTTC.

The rearrangement links TRBV30 to TRBJ2-1, with 8 bases identical to TRBD1. Germline CDR1 GTSNPN, CDR2 SVGIG (reference sequence). There are 13 residues in the CDR3. After removal of 3 bases from V and 8 bases from J, the junction contained 6 bases not matched to a gene. The CDR3 bases are TGTGCCTGGAGAGCTACACAGGGGGATGAGCAGTTCTTC. It yields the protein CAWRATQGDEQFF.

CDR3 coding DNA: TGCGCCAGCAGCAAACACCGGGACAGTGCCTACCAAGAGACCCAGTACTTC. Its translation is CASSKHRDSAYQETQYF. The chain links TRBV5-1 to TRBJ2-5; 7 bases align to TRBD1. This CDR3 contains 17 residues. Germline V gene data show CDR1 as SGHRS and CDR2 as YFSETQ. J gave up 0 bases and V 4 bases, and 12 bases lay outside the gene matches. The full variable domain, completed using reference TRBV5-1 and TRBJ2-5, is KAGVTQTPRYLIKTRGQQVTLSCSPISGHRSVSWYQQTPGQGLQFLFEYFSETQRNKGNFPGRFSGRQFSNSRSEMNVSTLELGDSALYLCASSKHRDSAYQETQYFGPGTRLLVL.

This chain uses TRBV6-7 with TRBJ1-6, with TRBD1 matching over 10 bases. TRBV6-7 is classed as an ORF, of uncertain function. The ends lost 6 bases at V and 3 bases at J; junction bases unmatched: 8. This CDR3 spans 17 amino acids. This CDR3 is CASSKTGGGGYNSPLHF. CDR3 in DNA: TGTGCCAGCAGCAAGACAGGGGGCGGAGGCTATAATTCACCCCTCCACTTT.

Of note for this clone: The likely explanation is a read error, given a far larger clone one base away. V is TRBV5-6 and J is TRBJ2-6; D is perhaps TRBD2 (7 bases). CDR1 and CDR2 from the germline V gene are SGHDT and YYEEEE. There are 15 residues in the CDR3. V lost 4 bases to trimming and J lost 2 bases, with 10 bases between them. This chain's CDR3 is CASSRGGAGANVLTF. As DNA, the CDR3 is TGTGCCAGCAGCCGAGGGGGGGCTGGGGCCAACGTCCTGACTTTC.

The chain couples TRBV30 to TRBJ1-3, with D perhaps TRBD1 (6 bases). V was trimmed by 0 bases and J by 4 bases, leaving 16 bases between them. There are 16 residues in the CDR3. From germline, CDR1 is GTSNPN and CDR2 SVGIG (reference sequence). The CDR3 bases are TGTGCCTGGAGTGTACTTGGCAGGGGATCCGGAAACACCATATATTTT. Its protein product is CAWSVLGRGSGNTIYF.

The chain joins TRBV11-2 to TRBJ1-6; no definite D call. The V end lost 0 bases, the J end lost 10 bases, and 7 bases lay between the germline ends. The CDR3 consists of 13 residues. Germline V gene sequence: CDR1 SGHAT, CDR2 FQNNGV. CDR3 bases: TGTGCCAGCAGCTTAGATCTAGTATCACCCCTCCACTTT. This encodes CASSLDLVSPLHF.